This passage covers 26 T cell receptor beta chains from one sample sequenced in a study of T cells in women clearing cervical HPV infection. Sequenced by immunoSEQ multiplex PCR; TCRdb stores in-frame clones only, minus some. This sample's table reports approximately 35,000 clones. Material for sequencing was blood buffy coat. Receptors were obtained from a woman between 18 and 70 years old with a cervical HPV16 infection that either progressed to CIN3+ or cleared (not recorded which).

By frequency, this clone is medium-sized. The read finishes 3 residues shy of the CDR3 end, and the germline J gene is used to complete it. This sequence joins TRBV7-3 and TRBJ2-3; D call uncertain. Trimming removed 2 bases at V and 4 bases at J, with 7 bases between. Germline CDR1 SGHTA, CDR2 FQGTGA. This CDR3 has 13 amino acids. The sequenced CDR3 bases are TGTGCCAGCAGCTTAGCGGTATCAGATACG. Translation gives CASSLAVSDT. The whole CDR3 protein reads CASSLAVSDTQYF.

CDR3 bases read: TGTGCCAGCAGCAGACATGGAAACACC. Protein sequence: CASSRHGNT. The full CDR3 protein is CASSRHGNTIYF. The chain has TRBV11-1 and TRBJ1-3, with unresolved D. The missing CDR3 end, 3 residues past where the read stops, is filled in from the germline J gene. Germline V gene lookup returns CDR1 SGHAT and CDR2 FQDESV (reference sequence). CDR3 length: 12 amino acids. Trimming left V 5 bases short and J 3 bases short, with 5 bases between.

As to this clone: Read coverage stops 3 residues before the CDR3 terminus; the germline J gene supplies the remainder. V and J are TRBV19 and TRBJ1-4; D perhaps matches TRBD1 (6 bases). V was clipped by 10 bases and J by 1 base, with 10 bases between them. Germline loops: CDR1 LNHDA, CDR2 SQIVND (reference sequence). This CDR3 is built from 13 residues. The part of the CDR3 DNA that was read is TGTGCCACCACAGGGATAACTAATGAAAAA. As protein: CATTGITNEK. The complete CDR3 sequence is CATTGITNEKLFF.

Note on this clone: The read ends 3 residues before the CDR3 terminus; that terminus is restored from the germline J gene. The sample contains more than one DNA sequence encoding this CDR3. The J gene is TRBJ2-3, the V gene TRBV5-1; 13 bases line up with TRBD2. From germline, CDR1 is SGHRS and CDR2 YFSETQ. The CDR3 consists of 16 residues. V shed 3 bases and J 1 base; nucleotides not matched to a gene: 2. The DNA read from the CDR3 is TGCGCCAGCAGCTCAACTAGCGGGGGGGGCACAGATACG. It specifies CASSSTSGGGTDT. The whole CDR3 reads CASSSTSGGGTDTQYF. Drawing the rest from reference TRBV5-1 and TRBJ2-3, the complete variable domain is KAGVTQTPRYLIKTRGQQVTLSCSPISGHRSVSWYQQTPGQGLQFLFEYFSETQRNKGNFPGRFSGRQFSNSRSEMNVSTLELGDSALYLCASSSTSGGGTDTQYFGPGTRLTVL.

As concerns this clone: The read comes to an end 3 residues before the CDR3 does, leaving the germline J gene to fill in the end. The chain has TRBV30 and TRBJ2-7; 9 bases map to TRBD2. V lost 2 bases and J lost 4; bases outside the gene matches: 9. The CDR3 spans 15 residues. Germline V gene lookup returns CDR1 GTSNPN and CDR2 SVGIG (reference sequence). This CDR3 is CAWSRLALAGYEQYF. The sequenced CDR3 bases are TGTGCCTGGAGTCGATTAGCGCTAGCGGGGTACGAG.

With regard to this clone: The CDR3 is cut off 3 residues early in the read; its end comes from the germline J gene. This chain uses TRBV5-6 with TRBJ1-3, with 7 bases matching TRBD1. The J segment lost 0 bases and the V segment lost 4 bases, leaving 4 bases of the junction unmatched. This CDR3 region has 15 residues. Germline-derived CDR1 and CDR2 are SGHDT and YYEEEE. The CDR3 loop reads CASSGGQFSGNTIYF. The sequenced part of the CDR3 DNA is TGTGCCAGCAGCGGGGGACAGTTCTCTGGAAACACC. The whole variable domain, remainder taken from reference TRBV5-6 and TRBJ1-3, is DAGVTQSPTHLIKTRGQQVTLRCSPKSGHDTVSWYQQALGQGPQFIFQYYEEEERQRGNFPDRFSGHQFPNYSSELNVNALLLGDSALYLCASSGGQFSGNTIYFGEGSWLTVV.

The CDR3 DNA, read in part, is TGTGCCAGCAGCGTAGGCGGGGGGGCCGTAGATGAG. The encoded protein is CASSVGGGAVDE. In full, the CDR3 is CASSVGGGAVDEQFF. The rearrangement uses TRBV9 and TRBJ2-1; 9 bases are shared with TRBD2. The CDR3 is cut off 3 residues early in the read; its end comes from the germline J gene. After removal of 0 bases from V and 8 bases from J, the junction contained 6 bases not matched to a gene. Looked up from germline, CDR1 is SGDLS and CDR2 is YYNGEE. This CDR3 comprises 15 residues.

The sequenced part of the CDR3 DNA is TGTGCCTTGAGGACAGGGCGCGCTGAA. Amino acid sequence: CALRTGRAE. The CDR3 reads in full as CALRTGRAEAFF. The V gene is TRBV30, the J gene TRBJ1-1; 8 bases line up with TRBD1. The sequence runs out 3 residues before the end of the CDR3; the remainder is reconstructed from the germline J gene. This CDR3 has 12 residues. V lost 7 bases, J lost 6 bases, and 7 bases stayed unmatched. CDR1 is GTSNPN and CDR2 is SVGIG in the germline V gene (reference sequence). Full variable domain (outside the CDR3, taken from reference TRBV30 and TRBJ1-1): SQTIHQWPATLVQPVGSPLSLECTVEGTSNPNLYWYRQAAGRGLQLLFYSVGIGQISSEVPQNLSASRPQDRQFILSSKKLLLSDSGFYLCALRTGRAEAFFGQGTRLTVV.

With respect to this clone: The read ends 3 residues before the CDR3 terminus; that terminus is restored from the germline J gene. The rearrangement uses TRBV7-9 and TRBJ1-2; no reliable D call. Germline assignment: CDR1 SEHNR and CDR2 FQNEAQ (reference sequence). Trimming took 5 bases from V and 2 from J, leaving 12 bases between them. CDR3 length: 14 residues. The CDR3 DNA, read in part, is TGTGCCAGCAGCCACTCTTCGGGGAACTATGGC. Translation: CASSHSSGNYG. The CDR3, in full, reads CASSHSSGNYGYTF.

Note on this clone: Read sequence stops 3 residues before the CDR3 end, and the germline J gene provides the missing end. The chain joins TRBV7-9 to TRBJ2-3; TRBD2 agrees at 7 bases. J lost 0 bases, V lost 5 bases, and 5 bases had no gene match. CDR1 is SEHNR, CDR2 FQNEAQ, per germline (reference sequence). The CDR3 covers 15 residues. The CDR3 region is CASSPGGVSTDTQYF. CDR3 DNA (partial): TGTGCCAGCAGCCCTGGGGGGGTGAGCACAGATACG.

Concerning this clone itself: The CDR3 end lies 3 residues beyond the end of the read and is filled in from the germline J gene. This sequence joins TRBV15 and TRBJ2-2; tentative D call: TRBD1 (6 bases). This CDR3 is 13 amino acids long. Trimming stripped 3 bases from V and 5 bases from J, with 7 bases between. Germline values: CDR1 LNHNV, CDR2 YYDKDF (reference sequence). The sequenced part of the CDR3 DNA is TGTGCCACCAGCAGGAGGGGGACCGGGGAG. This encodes CATSRRGTGE. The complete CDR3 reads CATSRRGTGELFF.

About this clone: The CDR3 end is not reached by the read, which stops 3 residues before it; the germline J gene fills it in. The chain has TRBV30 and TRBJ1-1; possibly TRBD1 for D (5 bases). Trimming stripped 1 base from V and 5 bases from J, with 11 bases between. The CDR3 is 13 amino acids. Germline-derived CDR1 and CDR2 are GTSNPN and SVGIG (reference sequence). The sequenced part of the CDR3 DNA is TGTGCCTGGAGTGATTCCCAGGGAACTGAA. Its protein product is CAWSDSQGTE. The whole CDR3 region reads CAWSDSQGTEAFF.

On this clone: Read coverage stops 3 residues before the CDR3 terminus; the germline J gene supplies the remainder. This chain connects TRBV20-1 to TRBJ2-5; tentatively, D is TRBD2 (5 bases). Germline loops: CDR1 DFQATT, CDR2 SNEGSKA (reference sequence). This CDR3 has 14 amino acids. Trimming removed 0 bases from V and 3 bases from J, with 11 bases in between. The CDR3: CSAREDSAKETQYF. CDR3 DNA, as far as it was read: TGCAGTGCTAGAGAGGATAGCGCAAAAGAGACC.

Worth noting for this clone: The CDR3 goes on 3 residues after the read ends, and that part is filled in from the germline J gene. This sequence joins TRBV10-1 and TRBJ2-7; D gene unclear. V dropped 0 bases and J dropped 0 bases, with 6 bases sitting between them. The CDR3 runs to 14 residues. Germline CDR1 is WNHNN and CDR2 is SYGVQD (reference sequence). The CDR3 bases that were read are TGCGCCAGCAGTGAGTCGAGGTTCTCCTACGAG. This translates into CASSESRFSYE. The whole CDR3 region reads CASSESRFSYEQYF.

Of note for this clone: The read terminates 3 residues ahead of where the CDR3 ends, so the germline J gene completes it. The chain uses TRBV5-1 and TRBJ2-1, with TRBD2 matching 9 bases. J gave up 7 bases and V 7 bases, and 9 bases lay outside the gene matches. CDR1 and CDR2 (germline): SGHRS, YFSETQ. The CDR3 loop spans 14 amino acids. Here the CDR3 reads CASSAGGGANEQFF. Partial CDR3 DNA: TGCGCCAGCTCCGCGGGCGGGGGGGCGAATGAG. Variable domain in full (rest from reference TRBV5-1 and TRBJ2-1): KAGVTQTPRYLIKTRGQQVTLSCSPISGHRSVSWYQQTPGQGLQFLFEYFSETQRNKGNFPGRFSGRQFSNSRSEMNVSTLELGDSALYLCASSAGGGANEQFFGPGTRLTVL.

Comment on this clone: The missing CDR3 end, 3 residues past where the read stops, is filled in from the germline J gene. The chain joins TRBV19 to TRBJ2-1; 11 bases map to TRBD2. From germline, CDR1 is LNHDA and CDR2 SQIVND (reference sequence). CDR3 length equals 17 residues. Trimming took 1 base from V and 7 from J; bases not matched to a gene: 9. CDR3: CASSIVSSGRLGNEQFF. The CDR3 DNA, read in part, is TGTGCCAGTAGTATAGTGTCTAGCGGGAGGCTGGGGAATGAG.

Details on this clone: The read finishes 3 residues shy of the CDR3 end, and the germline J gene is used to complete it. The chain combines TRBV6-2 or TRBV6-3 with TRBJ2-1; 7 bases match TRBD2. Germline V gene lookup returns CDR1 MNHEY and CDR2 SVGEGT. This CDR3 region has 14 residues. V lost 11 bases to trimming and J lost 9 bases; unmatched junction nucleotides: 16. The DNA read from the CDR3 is TGTGCCCCCAGCCGACTAGCCCGGGATAGTGAG. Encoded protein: CAPSRLARDSE. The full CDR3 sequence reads CAPSRLARDSEQFF.

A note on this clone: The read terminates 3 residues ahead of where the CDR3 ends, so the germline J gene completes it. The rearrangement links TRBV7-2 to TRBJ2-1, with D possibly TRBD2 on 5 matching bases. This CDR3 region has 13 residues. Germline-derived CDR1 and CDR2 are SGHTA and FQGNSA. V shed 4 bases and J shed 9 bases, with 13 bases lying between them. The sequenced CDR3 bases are TGTGCCAGCAGCTCCCAACGGGGTGGTGAG. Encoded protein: CASSSQRGGE. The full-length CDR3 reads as CASSSQRGGEQFF.

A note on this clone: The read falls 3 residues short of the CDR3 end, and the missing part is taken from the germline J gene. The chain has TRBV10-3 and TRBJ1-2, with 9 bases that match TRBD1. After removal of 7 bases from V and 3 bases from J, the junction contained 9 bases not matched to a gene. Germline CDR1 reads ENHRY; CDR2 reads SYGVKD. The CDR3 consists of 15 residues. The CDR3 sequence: CAITQGQGSHYGYTF. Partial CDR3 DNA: TGTGCCATCACCCAGGGACAGGGCTCTCACTATGGC.

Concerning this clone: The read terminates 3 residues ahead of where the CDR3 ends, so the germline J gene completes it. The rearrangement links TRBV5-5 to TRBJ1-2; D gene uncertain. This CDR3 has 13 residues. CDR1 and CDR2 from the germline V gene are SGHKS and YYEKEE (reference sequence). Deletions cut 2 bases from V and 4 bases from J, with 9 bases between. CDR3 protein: CASSLGLPYGYTF. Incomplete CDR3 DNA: TGTGCCAGCAGCTTAGGACTCCCCTATGGC.

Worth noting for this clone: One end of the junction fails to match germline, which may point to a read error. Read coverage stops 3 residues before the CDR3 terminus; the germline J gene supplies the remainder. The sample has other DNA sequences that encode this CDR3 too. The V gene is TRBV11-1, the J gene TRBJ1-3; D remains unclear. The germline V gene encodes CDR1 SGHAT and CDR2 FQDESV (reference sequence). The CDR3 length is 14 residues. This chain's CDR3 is CASSQTRSGNTIYF. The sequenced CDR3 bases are TGTGCCAGCAGCCAGACTCGCTCTGGAAACACA.

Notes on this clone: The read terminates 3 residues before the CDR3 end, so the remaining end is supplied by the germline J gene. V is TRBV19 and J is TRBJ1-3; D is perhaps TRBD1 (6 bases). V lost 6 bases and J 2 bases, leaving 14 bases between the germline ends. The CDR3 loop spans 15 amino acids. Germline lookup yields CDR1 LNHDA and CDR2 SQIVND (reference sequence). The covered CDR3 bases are TGTGCCAGTAGCATGCGGGGGACAACTGGAAACACC. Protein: CASSMRGTTGNT. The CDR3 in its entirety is CASSMRGTTGNTIYF. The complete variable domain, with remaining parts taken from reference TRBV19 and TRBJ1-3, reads DGGITQSPKYLFRKEGQNVTLSCEQNLNHDAMYWYRQDPGQGLRLIYYSQIVNDFQKGDIAEGYSVSREKKESFPLTVTSAQKNPTAFYLCASSMRGTTGNTIYFGEGSWLTVV.

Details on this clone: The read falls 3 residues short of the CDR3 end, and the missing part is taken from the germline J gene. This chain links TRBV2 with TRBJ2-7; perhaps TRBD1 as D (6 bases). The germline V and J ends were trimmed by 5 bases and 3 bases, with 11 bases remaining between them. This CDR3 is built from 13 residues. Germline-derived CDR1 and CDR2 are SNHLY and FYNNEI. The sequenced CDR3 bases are TGTGCCAGCAGTAAACAGGGAATCTACGAG. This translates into CASSKQGIYE. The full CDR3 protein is CASSKQGIYEQYF.

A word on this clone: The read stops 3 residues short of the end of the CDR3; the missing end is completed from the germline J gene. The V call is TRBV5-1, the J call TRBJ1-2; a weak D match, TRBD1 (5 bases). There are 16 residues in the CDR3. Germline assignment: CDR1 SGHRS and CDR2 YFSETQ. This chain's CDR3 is CASSSTSGGGGDTYTF. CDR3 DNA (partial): TGCGCCAGCAGCTCTACTAGCGGGGGGGGAGGAGATACC.

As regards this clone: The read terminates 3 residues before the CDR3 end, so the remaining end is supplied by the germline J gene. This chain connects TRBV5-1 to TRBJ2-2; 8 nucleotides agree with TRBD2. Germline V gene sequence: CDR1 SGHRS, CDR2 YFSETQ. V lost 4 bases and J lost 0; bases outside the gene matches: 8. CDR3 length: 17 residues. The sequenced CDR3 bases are TGCGCCAGCAGCGGAAACCCACTAGCGGCGAACACCGGGGAG. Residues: CASSGNPLAANTGE. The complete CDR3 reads CASSGNPLAANTGELFF.

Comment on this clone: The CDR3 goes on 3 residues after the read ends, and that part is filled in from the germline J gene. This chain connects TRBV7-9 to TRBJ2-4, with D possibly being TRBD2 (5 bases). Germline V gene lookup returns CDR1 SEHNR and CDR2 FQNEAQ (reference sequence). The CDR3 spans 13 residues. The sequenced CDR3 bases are TGTGCCAGCAGCTTAGTTATTGACTATGGT. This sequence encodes CASSLVIDYG. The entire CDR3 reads CASSLVIDYGQYF. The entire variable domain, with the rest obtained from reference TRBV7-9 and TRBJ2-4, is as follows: DTGVSQNPRHKITKRGQNVTFRCDPISEHNRLYWYRQTLGQGPEFLTYFQNEAQLEKSRLLSDRFSAERPKGSFSTLEIQRTEQGDSAMYLCASSLVIDYGQYFGAGTRLSVL.